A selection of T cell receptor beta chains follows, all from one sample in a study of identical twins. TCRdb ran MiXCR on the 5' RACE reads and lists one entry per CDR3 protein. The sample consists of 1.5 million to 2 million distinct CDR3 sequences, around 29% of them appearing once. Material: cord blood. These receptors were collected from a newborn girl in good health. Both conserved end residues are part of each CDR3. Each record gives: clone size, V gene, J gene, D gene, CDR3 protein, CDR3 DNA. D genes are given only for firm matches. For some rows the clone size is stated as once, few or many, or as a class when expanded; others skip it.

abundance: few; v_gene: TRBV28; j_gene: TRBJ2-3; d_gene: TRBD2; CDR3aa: CASSLDGGVTTDTQYF; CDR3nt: TGTGCCAGCAGTTTAGACGGGGGGGTTACCACAGATACGCAGTATTTT
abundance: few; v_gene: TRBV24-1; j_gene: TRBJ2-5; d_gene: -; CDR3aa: CATSDFTADQETQYF; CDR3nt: TGTGCCACCAGTGATTTTACCGCGGACCAAGAGACCCAGTACTTC
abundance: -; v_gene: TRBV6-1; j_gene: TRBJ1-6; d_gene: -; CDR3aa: CASIGGSSYNSPLHF; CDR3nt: TGTGCCTCGATAGGGGGGAGCTCCTATAATTCACCCCTCCACTTT
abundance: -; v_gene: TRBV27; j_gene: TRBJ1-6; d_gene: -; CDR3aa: CASSLGWGVDSPLHF; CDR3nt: TGTGCCAGCAGTTTAGGGTGGGGGGTTGATTCACCCCTCCACTTT
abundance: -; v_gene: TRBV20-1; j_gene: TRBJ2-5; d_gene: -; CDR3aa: CSARDRSGETQYF; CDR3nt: TGCAGTGCTAGAGATCGATCAGGGGAGACCCAGTACTTC
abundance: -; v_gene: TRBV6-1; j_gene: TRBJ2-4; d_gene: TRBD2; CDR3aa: CASSEALAGVPKNIQYF; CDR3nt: TGTGCCAGCAGTGAAGCTCTAGCGGGAGTACCTAAGAACATTCAGTACTTC
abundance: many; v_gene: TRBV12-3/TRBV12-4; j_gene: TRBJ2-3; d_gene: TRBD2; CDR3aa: CASSSGTSGGADTQYF; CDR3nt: TGTGCCAGCAGTTCCGGGACTAGCGGGGGGGCAGATACGCAGTATTTT
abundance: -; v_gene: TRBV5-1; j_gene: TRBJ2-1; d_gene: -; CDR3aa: CASSTRSEQFF; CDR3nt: TGCGCCAGCAGCACCCGGTCGGAGCAGTTCTTC
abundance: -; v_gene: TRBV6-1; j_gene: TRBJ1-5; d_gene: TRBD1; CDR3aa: CASTTGGPNQPQHF; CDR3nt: TGTGCCAGCACAACAGGGGGGCCCAATCAGCCCCAGCATTTT
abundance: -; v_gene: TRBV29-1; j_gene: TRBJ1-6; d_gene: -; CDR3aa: CSGGSPLHF; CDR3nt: TGCAGCGGAGGTTCACCCCTCCACTTT
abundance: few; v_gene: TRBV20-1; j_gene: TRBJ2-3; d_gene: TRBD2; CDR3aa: CSASPSGRSDTQYF; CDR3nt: TGCAGTGCTAGTCCTAGCGGGAGATCAGATACGCAGTATTTT
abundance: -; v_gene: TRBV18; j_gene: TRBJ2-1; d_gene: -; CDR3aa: CTSSPPGASTRLLNNEQFF; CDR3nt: TGTACCAGCTCACCACCCGGGGCTAGCACCCGACTACTTAACAATGAGCAGTTCTTC
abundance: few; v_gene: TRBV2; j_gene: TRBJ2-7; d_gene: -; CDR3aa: CASLGASGGLYEQYF; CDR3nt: TGTGCCAGTCTGGGGGCTAGCGGAGGGTTGTACGAGCAGTACTTC
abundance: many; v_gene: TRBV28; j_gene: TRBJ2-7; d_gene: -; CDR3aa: CASSLPNRLGAGEQYF; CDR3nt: TGTGCCAGCAGTTTACCCAATCGTCTGGGGGCGGGGGAGCAGTACTTC
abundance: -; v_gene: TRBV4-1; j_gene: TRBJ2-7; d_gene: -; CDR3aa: CASSHFGGSYEQYF; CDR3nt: TGCGCCAGCAGCCATTTCGGAGGTTCCTACGAGCAGTACTTC
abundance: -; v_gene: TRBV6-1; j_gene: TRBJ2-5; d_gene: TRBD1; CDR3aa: CASSVTKGASETQYF; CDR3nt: TGTGCCAGCAGTGTAACTAAGGGGGCAAGTGAGACCCAGTACTTC
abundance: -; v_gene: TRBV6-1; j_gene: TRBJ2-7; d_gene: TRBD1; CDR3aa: CASSVPRHDWDSLYEQYF; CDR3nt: TGTGCCAGCAGTGTACCGCGCCACGATTGGGACAGTCTCTACGAGCAGTACTTC
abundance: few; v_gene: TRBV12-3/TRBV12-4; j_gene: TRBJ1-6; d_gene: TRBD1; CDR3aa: CASKTGGYNSPLHF; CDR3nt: TGTGCCAGCAAGACAGGGGGTTATAATTCACCCCTCCACTTT
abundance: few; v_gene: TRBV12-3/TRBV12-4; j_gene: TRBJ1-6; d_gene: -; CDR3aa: CASSLRQLSSPLHF; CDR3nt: TGTGCCAGCAGTCTTCGACAGCTTAGTTCACCCCTCCACTTT
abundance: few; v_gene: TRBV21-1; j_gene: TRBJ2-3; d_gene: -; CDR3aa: CASSKEDRCTDTQYF; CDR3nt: TGTGCCAGCAGCAAAGAGGACAGGTGCACAGATACGCAGTATTTT
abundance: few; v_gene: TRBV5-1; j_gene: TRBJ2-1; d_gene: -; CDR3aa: CASSPGTGVNEQFF; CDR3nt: TGCGCCAGCAGCCCAGGGACCGGGGTGAATGAGCAGTTCTTC
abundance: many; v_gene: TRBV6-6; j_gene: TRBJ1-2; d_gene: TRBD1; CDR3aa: CASSYETGGYGYTF; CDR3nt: TGTGCCAGCAGTTACGAGACAGGGGGCTATGGCTACACCTTC
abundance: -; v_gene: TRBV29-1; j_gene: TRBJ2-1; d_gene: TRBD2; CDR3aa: CSAGTSTYNEQFF; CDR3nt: TGCAGCGCCGGGACTAGTACCTACAATGAGCAGTTCTTC
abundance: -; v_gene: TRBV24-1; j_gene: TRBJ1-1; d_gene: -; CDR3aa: CATSDPRGGSDTEAFF; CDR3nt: TGTGCCACCAGTGACCCTCGGGGAGGGTCGGACACTGAAGCTTTCTTT
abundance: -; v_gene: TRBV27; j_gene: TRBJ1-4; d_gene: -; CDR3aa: CASSEEVVRVFF; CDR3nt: TGTGCCAGCAGTGAAGAGGTGGTTAGGGTGTTTTTT
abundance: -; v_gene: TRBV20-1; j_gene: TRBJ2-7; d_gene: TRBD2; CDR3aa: CSARRVAGVSYEQYF; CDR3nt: TGCAGTGCTAGAAGGGTAGCGGGTGTTTCCTACGAGCAGTACTTC
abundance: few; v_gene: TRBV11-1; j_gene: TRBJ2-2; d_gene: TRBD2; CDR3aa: CASSLRTSGSGELFF; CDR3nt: TGTGCCAGCAGCTTAAGGACTAGCGGGAGCGGGGAGCTGTTTTTT
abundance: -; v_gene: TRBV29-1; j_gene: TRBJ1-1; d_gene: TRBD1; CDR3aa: CSVAGQGAIYTEAFF; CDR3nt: TGCAGCGTCGCGGGACAGGGGGCGATTTATACTGAAGCTTTCTTT
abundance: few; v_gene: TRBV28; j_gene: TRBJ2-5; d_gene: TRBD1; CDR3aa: CASNRGPTQETQYF; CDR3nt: TGTGCCAGCAACAGGGGGCCGACACAAGAGACCCAGTACTTC
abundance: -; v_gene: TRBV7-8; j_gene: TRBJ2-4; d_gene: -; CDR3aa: CASSLEGGPKNIQYF; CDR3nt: TGTGCCAGCAGCTTAGAGGGGGGGCCCAAAAACATTCAGTACTTC
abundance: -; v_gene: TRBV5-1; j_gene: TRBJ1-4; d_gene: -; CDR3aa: CASSPGTRQEKLFF; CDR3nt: TGCGCCAGCAGTCCCGGGACGCGGCAAGAAAAACTGTTTTTT
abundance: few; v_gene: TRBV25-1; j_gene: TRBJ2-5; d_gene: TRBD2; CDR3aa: CASSGGGTTKETQYF; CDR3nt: TGTGCCAGCAGTGGGGGGGGTACTACCAAGGAGACCCAGTACTTC
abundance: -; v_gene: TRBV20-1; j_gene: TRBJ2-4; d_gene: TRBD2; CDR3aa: CSALSGSDIQYF; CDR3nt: TGCAGTGCTCTTAGCGGGAGTGACATTCAGTACTTC
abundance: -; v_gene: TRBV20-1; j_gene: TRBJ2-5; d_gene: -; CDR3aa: CSAPLVPKDEQYF; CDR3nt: TGCAGTGCCCCACTAGTACCCAAGGATGAGCAGTACTTC
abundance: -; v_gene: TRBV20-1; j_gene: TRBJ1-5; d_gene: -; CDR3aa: CSARDFGNQPQHF; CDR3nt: TGCAGTGCTAGGGACTTTGGCAATCAGCCCCAGCATTTT
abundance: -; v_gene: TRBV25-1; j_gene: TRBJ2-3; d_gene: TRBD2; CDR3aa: CASSDSSGSTDTQYF; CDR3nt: TGTGCCAGCAGTGACTCTAGCGGGAGCACAGATACGCAGTATTTT
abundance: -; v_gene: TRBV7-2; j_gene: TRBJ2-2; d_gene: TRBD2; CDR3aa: CASSLVAQRGSTGELFF; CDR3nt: TGTGCCAGCAGCTTAGTTGCCCAGCGGGGATCTACCGGGGAGCTGTTTTTT
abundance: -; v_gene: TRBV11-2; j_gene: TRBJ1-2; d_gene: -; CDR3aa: CASSPWGDSFYGYTF; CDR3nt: TGTGCCAGCTCCCCGTGGGGTGATTCCTTCTATGGCTACACCTTC
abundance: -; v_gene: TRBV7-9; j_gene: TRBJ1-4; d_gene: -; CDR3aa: CASSLREGDEKLFF; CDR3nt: TGTGCCAGCAGCTTAAGAGAAGGGGATGAAAAACTGTTTTTT
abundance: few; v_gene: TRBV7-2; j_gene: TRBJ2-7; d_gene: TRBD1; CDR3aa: CASSWRQGAKSYEQYF; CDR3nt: TGTGCCAGCAGTTGGAGGCAGGGGGCGAAATCCTACGAGCAGTACTTC
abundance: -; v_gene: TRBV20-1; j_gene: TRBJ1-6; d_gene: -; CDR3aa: CSARAYGIGNSPLHF; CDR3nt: TGCAGTGCTAGAGCGTACGGGATCGGTAATTCACCCCTCCACTTT